This TCR beta chain appears in the sequencing data of a study of T cell responses to AZD1222 COVID-19 vaccine. Regarding this clone: No antigen is known for it.

Study-wide findings and caveats: Vaccine-related CD4 TCRs covered spike, predominating at 160-218 and 743-854. White British people made up most donors, females outnumbered males, and clonal diversity was possibly underestimated. Baseline antibody screening turned up just a handful of seropositive AZD1222 recipients.

TCRdb's copy holds only in-frame clones and misses some; the assay was immunoSEQ multiplex PCR. Among 200,000 or so clones, over 70% were seen once, and the ten largest hold approximately 2.5%. Here the sequenced sample was peripheral blood, taken on day 0 of MenACWY control vaccination. This TCR came from an adult in good health.

The chain's CDR3 is CASSEEGRFTPLHF. CDR3 DNA sequence: TGTGCCAGCAGTGAAGAAGGCAGGTTTACACCCCTCCACTTT. This chain connects TRBV2 to TRBJ1-6; D is undetermined. V gave up 1 base and J gave up 11 bases, with 12 bases separating them. Germline V CDR1 and CDR2: SNHLY, FYNNEI. CDR3 length: 14 amino acids. The entire variable domain, with the rest obtained from reference TRBV2 and TRBJ1-6, is as follows: EPEVTQTPSHQVTQMGQEVILRCVPISNHLYFYWYRQILGQKVEFLVSFYNNEISEKSEIFDDQFSVERPDGSNFTLKIRSTKLEDSAMYFCASSEEGRFTPLHFGNGTRLTVT.